One sample yielded the 12 T cell receptor beta chains listed below, sequenced in a study of OX40 agonist ivuxolimab in advanced cancers. Sequencing used immunoSEQ multiplex PCR; TCRdb keeps in-frame clones, though not all of them. This table has 80,000 to 85,000 clones, just over 85% appearing once. Sequenced material: CD4+ or CD8+ T cells sorted from blood, taken in a trial of the OX40 agonist ivuxolimab. The receptors come from an adult with an advanced solid tumor such as melanoma, head and neck, liver or kidney cancer.

The chain uses TRBV27 and TRBJ2-7; a weak D match, TRBD1 (6 bases). Germline V gene sequence: CDR1 MNHEY, CDR2 SMNVEV (reference sequence). The CDR3 totals 14 residues. V gave up 6 bases and J gave up 0 bases, with 12 bases separating them. CDR3 in DNA: TGTGCCAGCAGCCGGACAGCAGGCTCCTACGAGCAGTACTTC. Amino acid sequence: CASSRTAGSYEQYF.

The chain recombines TRBV5-1 with TRBJ2-1, with 7 bases fitting TRBD2. CDR1 is SGHRS, CDR2 YFSETQ, per germline. This CDR3 region has 16 residues. The J segment lost 8 bases and the V segment lost 4 bases, leaving 15 bases of the junction unmatched. CDR3 amino acids: CASSRIGGGRADEQFF. Here the CDR3 DNA reads TGCGCCAGCAGCAGGATTGGGGGAGGGAGGGCCGATGAGCAGTTCTTC.

The rearrangement joins TRBV29-1 to TRBJ1-1; D ambiguous. Germline V lookup: CDR1 SQVTM, CDR2 ANQGSEA. The V end lost 5 bases, the J end lost 6 bases, and 10 bases lay between the germline ends. The CDR3 totals 11 residues. CDR3 bases: TGCAGCGTTCGGAGGGAAGCTGAAGCTTTCTTT. It translates to CSVRREAEAFF.

This clone is a singleton in its sample. This chain uses TRBV6-5 with TRBJ2-1, with D possibly matching TRBD1 (6 bases). Germline CDR1 reads MNHEY; CDR2 reads SVGAGI. Trimming stripped 4 bases from V and 5 bases from J, with 15 bases between. There are 15 residues in the CDR3. As DNA, the CDR3 is TGTGCCAGCAGTTTGACACCGGGACAAAACAATGAGCAGTTCTTC. It encodes CASSLTPGQNNEQFF.

The chain joins TRBV10-3 to TRBJ2-7; TRBD2 agrees at 8 bases. The germline V gene has CDR1 ENHRY and CDR2 SYGVKD. CDR3 length equals 13 residues. The junction had 2 bases not matched to a gene; V was cut back by 1 base and J by 6 bases. CDR3 sequence (DNA): TGTGCCATCAGTGAGTTAGCGGGATCCGAGCAGTACTTC. This gives the protein CAISELAGSEQYF.

For this clone: Other DNA sequences within the sample encode an identical CDR3. This chain joins TRBV7-9 and TRBJ2-3; 8 bases are a match to TRBD2. In germline, CDR1 is SEHNR, CDR2 FQNEAQ (reference sequence). V trimming: 5 bases; J trimming: 6 bases; junction bases outside the gene matches: 7. This CDR3 contains 14 residues. CDR3 coding DNA: TGTGCCAGCAGCCTTCAATCGGGGGGGGATACGCAGTATTTT. Translating it yields CASSLQSGGDTQYF.

The V call is TRBV19, the J call TRBJ2-4, with D unresolved. The germline gives CDR1 LNHDA, CDR2 SQIVND (reference sequence). The CDR3 sequence is 13 residues long. V gave up 3 bases and J gave up 8 bases, with 11 bases separating them. CDR3 sequence reads: CASSMSRSDIQYF. The CDR3 nucleotides are TGTGCCAGTAGTATGAGTCGGTCGGACATTCAGTACTTC. The whole variable domain, filled in from reference TRBV19 and TRBJ2-4, reads DGGITQSPKYLFRKEGQNVTLSCEQNLNHDAMYWYRQDPGQGLRLIYYSQIVNDFQKGDIAEGYSVSREKKESFPLTVTSAQKNPTAFYLCASSMSRSDIQYFGAGTRLSVL.

The chain recombines TRBV6-5 with TRBJ2-7; 8 bases match TRBD2. The germline CDR1 and CDR2 sequences are MNHEY and SVGAGI. V shed 6 bases, J shed 3 bases, and the junction held 7 bases outside the gene matches. This CDR3 has 14 residues. This chain's CDR3 is CASSRVTSGYEQYF. The CDR3 DNA reads TGTGCCAGCAGCCGCGTCACTAGCGGCTACGAGCAGTACTTC.

The rearrangement joins TRBV7-9 to TRBJ2-7, with 9 bases lining up with TRBD1. CDR3 length: 15 amino acids. CDR1 and CDR2 from the germline V gene are SEHNR and FQNEAQ (reference sequence). V gave up 1 base and J gave up 5 bases; unmatched junction bases: 6. The CDR3 sequence is CASSLGDREGDEQYF. Written as DNA, the CDR3 is TGTGCCAGCAGCTTAGGGGACAGGGAAGGGGACGAGCAGTACTTC. Based on the CDR3 plus reference TRBV7-9 and TRBJ2-7, the full variable domain is DTGVSQNPRHKITKRGQNVTFRCDPISEHNRLYWYRQTLGQGPEFLTYFQNEAQLEKSRLLSDRFSAERPKGSFSTLEIQRTEQGDSAMYLCASSLGDREGDEQYFGPGTRLTVT.

The chain joins TRBV5-6 to TRBJ1-2; perhaps TRBD1 as D (6 bases). V was pared by 2 bases and J by 6 bases, with 23 bases between. This CDR3 region has 17 residues. Germline CDR1 SGHDT, CDR2 YYEEEE. The CDR3 DNA sequence: TGTGCCAGCAGCTTCATCACGGGCAGGGGTTCGGGCCATGGCTACACCTTC. Translation: CASSFITGRGSGHGYTF.

V gene TRBV5-1 combines with J gene TRBJ1-2, with D perhaps TRBD1 (6 bases). CDR3 length: 14 residues. Trimming removed 3 bases at V and 6 bases at J, with 15 bases between. The germline CDR1 and CDR2 sequences are SGHRS and YFSETQ. CDR3: CASSSQGHLDGYTF. CDR3 bases: TGCGCCAGCAGCTCACAGGGACATCTGGATGGCTACACCTTC.

The chain has TRBV4-1 and TRBJ1-2; D perhaps matches TRBD1 (6 bases). CDR1 is MGHRA and CDR2 is YSYEKL in the germline V gene. V was pared by 4 bases and J by 4 bases, with 16 bases between. This CDR3 spans 15 amino acids. CDR3: CASSLTGDQIYGYTF. Written as DNA, the CDR3 is TGCGCCAGCAGCCTGACAGGAGACCAGATCTATGGCTACACCTTC.